These 3 T cell receptor beta chains originate from one sample sequenced in a study of shared clonotypes between healthy human individuals. Data came from immunoSEQ multiplex PCR; TCRdb stores just in-frame clones and leaves some out. The sample has hundreds of thousands of clones; roughly 72% are singletons. The sample comprised memory CD4+ T cells sorted from blood. As to subset: CD45RA-negative fraction. Every receptor here comes from a woman aged 25 to 39 in good health.

This clone was counted a few times. An end of the junction differs from the germline gene, which may be a read error. The chain links TRBV7-3 to TRBJ1-1; D possibly corresponds to TRBD1 (5 bases). Germline V gene data show CDR1 as SGHTA and CDR2 as FQGTGA. This CDR3 is 14 amino acids long. CDR3 amino acids: CASSVTGGNTEAFF. In DNA form, the CDR3 reads TGTGCCAGCAGCGTAACAGGTGGGAACACTGAAGCTTTCTTT.

This clone was observed many times. The gene calls are TRBV5-1 and TRBJ2-6; unclear D gene. V lost 4 bases, J lost 0 bases, and 20 bases lay in between. CDR1 SGHRS and CDR2 YFSETQ come from the germline V gene. CDR3 length equals 19 residues. In DNA, the CDR3 is TGCGCCAGCAGCAGCTACCCTGCCCGGGCCGACTCTGGGGCCAACGTCCTGACTTTC. This gives the protein CASSSYPARADSGANVLTF.

The chain recombines TRBV10-1 with TRBJ1-1; D remains unclear. Germline V gives CDR1 WNHNN, CDR2 SYGVQD (reference sequence). CDR3 length equals 14 residues. Trimming stripped 5 bases from V and 3 bases from J, with 13 bases between. CDR3 amino acids: CASSPGGRDTEAFF. CDR3 DNA sequence: TGCGCCAGCAGTCCGGGAGGGAGGGACACTGAAGCTTTCTTT.